The entry below gives a single TCR beta chain sequence along with its context. Its antigen remains unidentified. The input lacks base qualities; no much larger clone sits a single base away. TCRbeta CDR3 regions were amplified from genomic DNA using the immunoSEQ Assay, a bias-controlled multiplex PCR. The published analysis was carried out like this. Within the assay, amplification of reference gene primers was used to estimate how many nucleated cells each sample contained. Sequence reads were collapsed and filtered to measure the absolute abundance of every unique TCRbeta CDR3 rearrangement. For each sample, productive Simpson clonality was calculated as the square root of Simpson's diversity index over productive rearrangements. Sourced from immuneACCESS, this table was stored by TCRdb with only in-frame sequences that have V and J called. A share of the clones is absent; for the studies checked, an unresolved V gene accounts for under half, and the remainder has no known explanation. That table furnishes V, J and clone size, whereas the DNA furnished D and trimming. The sample table contains 230,000 or so clones; only one count was recorded for 75% to 85% of them. Approximately 1.5% of the sample goes to the ten largest clones.

This sample was taken from a study of blood T cell repertoires in COVID-19 (dated by TCRdb to the early 2020s). Regarding the complete study: Samples covering the acute and convalescent phases of COVID-19 were provided by collaborators in the United States, Italy and Spain. The dataset comprised deeply sampled blood TCRbeta repertoires from subjects exposed to, actively infected with, or recovered from COVID-19. HLA class I and class II types, where available, came from metadata supplied by the sample provider rather than from assay-based typing. The repertoires were released in a freely available public database meant as a resource for research on the immune response to SARS-CoV-2. Nearly every sample came with metadata listing a de-identified subject ID, COVID-19 status, age in years and sex. The material from the prospective study consisted of cDNA or gDNA derived from T cells, B-cell-depleted T cells, or PBMCs. The samples were drawn from two sources: the first 160 participants of the ongoing ImmuneRACE study, and 1,254 subjects contributed by 6 global collaborators. Points the paper makes about the study in general: The quantity of clinical and demographic metadata differed by source and by participant and was supplied without curation.

Samples from volunteer blood donors who had recovered from COVID-19 were contributed by a second Seattle source. Whole blood was collected in K2EDTA tubes by collaborating institutions according to the institutions' own protocols. For TCRbeta analysis, collaborators shipped samples as frozen whole blood, isolated PBMCs, or DNA extracted from either of those sample types. This clonotype originated in a woman between 40 and 55 years old who had recovered from COVID-19. The specimen sequenced was peripheral blood.

The CDR3 protein sequence reads: CASSLERGTDTQYF. In nucleotide form, the sequence is TGTGCCAGCAGCTTGGAGAGGGGCACAGATACGCAGTATTTT. The chain is encoded by TRBV5-4 joined to TRBJ2-3; the D gene is perhaps TRBD2, from 5 matching bases. Via the germline V gene (reference sequence), CDR1 is SGHNT and CDR2 YYREEE. V gives up 0 bases and J gives up 1 base, and the segment between their germline ends measures 6 bases. The CDR3 runs 14 amino acids, cysteine and phenylalanine included. Only the CDR3 region is kept as DNA, spanning 42 bases read in frame from base 1.